The source of this T cell receptor beta chain is a study of shared clonotypes between healthy human individuals. Background on the study: Each donor contributed plates that comprised three CD4 naive, three CD4 memory, two CD8 naive and one CD8 memory.

Those who donated, Caucasian adults without exception, all lived in Nashville, Tennessee. The protocol was immunoSEQ multiplex PCR, while the TCRdb copy is restricted to in-frame clones and leaves out a portion. Of 1.6 million or so clones listed, 95% to 97% are singletons. The CDR3 contains 13 residues. CDR1 is SSHAT, CDR2 FNYEAQ, per germline (reference sequence). V lost 4 bases, J lost 2 bases, and 8 bases lay in between. The chain joins TRBV7-7 to TRBJ2-5; a weak D match, TRBD2 (6 bases). Input material: naive CD4+ T cells sorted from blood. Subset meaning: CD45RA+ positively selected. The source is a man aged 30 to 45 in good health. CDR3 bases: TGTGCCAGCAGCTCGGAGGGGCAAGAGACCCAGTACTTC. Protein sequence: CASSSEGQETQYF. Using reference TRBV7-7 and TRBJ2-5 for the parts outside the CDR3, the full variable domain is GAGVSQSPRYKVTKRGQDVTLRCDPISSHATLYWYQQALGQGPEFLTYFNYEAQPDKSGLPSDRFSAERPEGSISTLTIQRTEQRDSAMYRCASSSEGQETQYFGPGTRLLVL.